This TCR beta chain came from a study of PD-L1 blockade in urothelial cancer. As for time point: pretreatment peripheral blood. CDR3 length equals 15 residues. V was pared by 2 bases and J by 7 bases, with 8 bases of the junction left unmatched. Germline V gene sequence: CDR1 MNHEY, CDR2 SVGAGI. Sequencing used immunoSEQ multiplex PCR; TCRdb keeps in-frame clones, though not all of them. The sample carries 50,000 to 65,000 clones, about four fifths recorded once. The chain links TRBV6-5 to TRBJ1-2, with 9 nucleotides matching TRBD1. The material was PBMCs, obtained around atezolizumab (anti-PD-L1) treatment. This receptor was identified in a man in his 70s with urothelial cancer. The CDR3 region has the DNA TGTGCCAGCAGTTACGGTACAGGGGGCGCCGGTGGCTACACCTTC. This encodes CASSYGTGGAGGYTF.